This T cell receptor (beta chain) appears in the sequencing data of a study of blood T cell repertoires in COVID-19. Study in general: The United States, Italy and Spain were the sources of the acute and convalescent COVID-19 samples. In each case, the material was cDNA or gDNA derived from T cells, B-cell-depleted T cells, or PBMCs.

V was clipped by 5 bases and J by 4 bases, with 15 bases between them. Germline V CDR1 and CDR2: SGHVS, FQNEAQ. The CDR3 is 15 amino acids. Original processing notes: Nucleated cell counts were estimated from reference gene primer amplification. Sequenced by immunoSEQ multiplex PCR; TCRdb stores in-frame clones only, minus some. That table gives V, J and clone size, and the DNA gave D and trimming. This table has 130,000 to 150,000 clones, roughly 80% appearing once. This sequence was found in a human donor with acute or convalescent COVID-19. The donor label of this sample is uncertain. This chain joins TRBV7-8 and TRBJ1-3, with D possibly matching TRBD1 (6 bases). What was sequenced was peripheral blood. In DNA form, the CDR3 reads TGTGCCAGCAGCGGGGGCACGACGGTGGGAAACACCATATATTTT. Translating gives CASSGGTTVGNTIYF. The variable domain in full, with the rest retrieved from reference TRBV7-8 and TRBJ1-3, is GAGVSQSPRYKVAKRGQDVALRCDPISGHVSLFWYQQALGQGPEFLTYFQNEAQLDKSGLPSDRFFAERPEGSVSTLKIQRTQQEDSAVYLCASSGGTTVGNTIYFGEGSWLTVV.